This TCR beta chain stems from a study of shared clonotypes between healthy human individuals (dated by TCRdb to the early 2020s). Background on the whole study: The cohort included a few men and a couple of women between 18 and 49 years of age. To increase sequencing depth and limit assay-specific biases, different laboratories used diverse techniques to prepare libraries and sequence TCR repertoires. To estimate repertoire size and how much clonotypes are shared between individuals, the study performed deep sequencing of blood TCR repertoires from about five healthy adults. Per donor, leukapheresis produced somewhere between about 0.94 and 8.9 billion PBMCs. For each donor, CD4 naive and CD4 memory were each run on three plates, CD8 naive on two plates, and CD8 memory on one plate. Broader findings and caveats from the paper: Sampling was limited to blood, and TCR repertoires in tissue likely differ from TCR repertoires in blood. Pairwise subsampling indicated that sequencing depth was expected to affect the degree of clonotype sharing among donors. Compared with non-shared clonotypes, clonotypes shared by all four sorted-subset donors had higher generation probabilities. Roughly 5% of naive CD4, more than 3% of naive CD8, roughly 2.5% of memory CD4, and approximately 0.39% of memory CD8 clonotypes were shared across several donors. Naive subsets generally had larger estimated clonotype richness than memory subsets. Because the study included a small number of donors, the genetic and exposure-history diversity represented was limited. Incomplete sequencing was indicated by rarefaction of sorted-subset datasets, despite the large sequencing depth.

Concerning this clone: Its specific antigen is unknown. One base away there is no much larger clone; base qualities are not given.

CDR3 length: 14 amino acids, cysteine to phenylalanine. This entry keeps only the CDR3 DNA: 42 bases, framed from base 1. Reading the germline V gene gives CDR1 KGHSH and CDR2 LQKENI. Trimming removed 7 bases from V and 1 base from J, leaving 11 bases between the germline ends. CD8 naive samples were CD45RO-negative cells positively selected for CCR7, giving a CD45RA+CCR7+ population that excluded TemRA cells. The donors were healthy, HIV-negative adults who had no recently reported acute infections or vaccinations. Only Caucasian adults living in Nashville, Tennessee, USA were represented among the donors. After blood collection by leukapheresis, PBMCs were isolated using Ficoll-Histopaque density gradient centrifugation and then cryopreserved in the vapor phase of liquid nitrogen. Analytical flow cytometry was used to check the purity and quantity of each magnetically sorted T cell population. Genomic DNA was isolated from every sorted fraction and measured by UV absorbance on a Nanodrop 2000c.

Using the deep immunoSEQ assay, TCR CDR3 regions were amplified from genomic DNA by multiplex PCR. Genomic DNA extracted from each cell subset was distributed evenly over all wells of several immunoSEQ 96-well plates, and each plate served as one replicate. For sorted subsets, roughly 200 ng of genomic DNA, equivalent to around 29,000 T cell genomes, went into each replicate PCR. Purified libraries were quantified with a Qubit 3.0 fluorometer, sized on a Bioanalyzer 2100, and re-quantified with the KAPA Library Quantification kit. A separate single-read 150-cycle Illumina NextSeq 550 flow cell was used to sequence each immunoSEQ 96-well plate. On the study's bioinformatics: Because the immunoSEQ output included only junctional sequences and no quality scores, the filtering could not be the same as the filtering used for full-length reads. Sequences were annotated with PyIR, a Python wrapper for IgBLAST v1.9, and V/J genes and CDR3 were assigned using IMGT germline references. Any read was removed if the V/J assignment was weak (E-value above 1e-6), the CDR3 was missing, or the read contained stop codons, out-of-frame junctions, or ambiguous translated residues. A V3J clonotype was defined by an identical inferred V gene, J gene, and CDR3 amino acid sequence. Percentage overlap between repertoires was computed as shared unique clonotypes divided by the size of the smaller repertoire. Repertoire richness was assessed with RTK rarefaction, the Chao1 estimator, and Recon v2.1 estimates of unobserved clonotypes. OLGA was used to compute generation probabilities for all TCRbeta clonotypes that the gDNA method yielded from a handful of donors. This immuneACCESS table, as held by TCRdb, lists in-frame sequences with V and J called but not all clones. Of the missing ones, under half trace to an unresolved V gene in checked studies; the others have no known cause. V, J and clone size were drawn from that table, and D and trimming were deduced from the DNA. For this sample the table gives hundreds of thousands of clones, of which roughly 98% were detected only once. The biggest ten clones account for around 0.3% of the sample.

The sample was naive CD8+ T cells sorted from blood. In light of the paper, this sample's cell subset or site label describes: CD45RA+CCR7+. The origin of this receptor is a man aged 25 to 40 in good health. Here the chain combines TRBV18 and TRBJ2-1; 6 matching bases give a weak D call of TRBD1. The nucleotides read TGTGCCAGCTTGGGGGCTGTTTCCTACAATGAGCAGTTCTTC. The encoded protein is CASLGAVSYNEQFF.